This passage covers 9 T cell receptor beta chains from one sample sequenced in a study of shared clonotypes between healthy human individuals. This table comes from immunoSEQ multiplex PCR, and its TCRdb copy is limited to in-frame clones, with some not included. This sample carries approximately 1,500,000 clones, around 98% of them seen once, and the ten largest clones take about 0.42%. The sample comprised naive CD4+ T cells sorted from blood. Noted subset: CD45RA+ positively selected. These receptors all come from a man aged 25-45 years in good health.

V gene TRBV18 combines with J gene TRBJ2-6; the D gene could be TRBD1 or TRBD2 (5 bases each). V was pared by 3 bases and J by 2 bases, with 14 bases between. Per the germline V gene, CDR1 is KGHSH and CDR2 is LQKENI. The CDR3 covers 17 residues. The CDR3 spells CASSPTGTRTGANVLTF. The CDR3 coding sequence is TGTGCCAGCTCACCTACCGGGACGAGAACTGGGGCCAACGTCCTGACTTTC. Variable domain in full (rest from reference TRBV18 and TRBJ2-6): NAGVMQNPRHLVRRRGQEARLRCSPMKGHSHVYWYRQLPEEGLKFMVYLQKENIIDESGMPKERFSAEFPKEGPSILRIQQVVRGDSAAYFCASSPTGTRTGANVLTFGAGSRLTVL.

The chain recombines TRBV5-1 with TRBJ2-7, with D perhaps TRBD1 (5 bases). This CDR3 has 16 residues. Germline V gene lookup returns CDR1 SGHRS and CDR2 YFSETQ. The V end was cut by 2 bases, the J end by 3 bases, with 18 bases between. CDR3 residues: CASSFSIPQGLYEQYF. CDR3 nucleotide sequence: TGCGCCAGCAGCTTTTCTATCCCGCAGGGCCTCTACGAGCAGTACTTC.

The gene calls are TRBV14 and TRBJ2-7; 12 bases are a match to TRBD2. V trimming: 3 bases; J trimming: 7 bases; junction bases outside the gene matches: 7. The germline V gene encodes CDR1 SGHDN and CDR2 FVKESK. The CDR3 spans 15 residues. CDR3 amino acids: CASSQQLAGGGEQYF. The CDR3 DNA is TGTGCCAGCAGCCAGCAACTAGCGGGAGGAGGGGAGCAGTACTTC.

The J gene is TRBJ2-6, the V gene TRBV15; D might be TRBD2 (5 bases). The CDR3 runs 16 residues. Germline loops: CDR1 LNHNV, CDR2 YYDKDF (reference sequence). The V gene lost 3 bases and the J gene lost 1 base, with 10 bases spanning the gap. The CDR3 sequence is CATSSGLISGANVLTF. DNA of the CDR3: TGTGCCACCAGCAGCGGACTGATTTCTGGGGCCAACGTCCTGACTTTC.

V and J are TRBV5-8 and TRBJ2-1; TRBD2 might be the D (6 bases). The germline CDR1 and CDR2 sequences are SGHTS and YDEGEE. CDR3 size: 15 residues. V was shortened by 2 bases and J by 4 bases, with 13 bases between the two germline ends. CDR3 loop: CASSLRSGRYNEQFF. The CDR3 region has the DNA TGTGCCAGCAGCTTAAGGAGCGGGCGGTACAATGAGCAGTTCTTC. Together with reference TRBV5-8 and TRBJ2-1, the CDR3 gives the full variable domain: EAGVTQSPTHLIKTRGQQATLRCSPISGHTSVYWYQQALGLGLQFLLWYDEGEERNRGNFPPRFSGRQFPNYSSELNVNALELEDSALYLCASSLRSGRYNEQFFGPGTRLTVL.

The gene calls are TRBV5-5 and TRBJ2-2; 11 nucleotides agree with TRBD2. Per germline, CDR1 SGHKS and CDR2 YYEKEE (reference sequence). The trim removed 4 bases at V and 0 bases at J, leaving 14 bases unmatched. This CDR3 has 20 amino acids. The CDR3 sequence is CASSLTPLAGGTANTGELFF. DNA of the CDR3: TGTGCCAGCAGCCTCACCCCCCTAGCGGGAGGTACAGCGAACACCGGGGAGCTGTTTTTT.

V is TRBV28 and J is TRBJ1-5; D unresolved. Germline-derived CDR1 and CDR2 are MDHEN and SYDVKM. The CDR3 is made up of 14 amino acids. The V end was cut by 3 bases, the J end by 0 bases, with 6 bases between. The CDR3 spells CASSLAYSNQPQHF. Written as DNA, the CDR3 is TGTGCCAGCAGTTTGGCTTATAGCAATCAGCCCCAGCATTTT.

The CDR3 reads CATSSRAVGANVLTF. DNA for the CDR3: TGTGCCACCAGCAGCAGGGCCGTAGGGGCCAACGTCCTGACTTTC. The genes are TRBV15 and TRBJ2-6; tentatively, D is TRBD1 (5 bases). CDR3 size: 15 residues. V was shortened by 3 bases and J by 4 bases, with 10 bases between the two germline ends. Germline-derived CDR1 and CDR2 are LNHNV and YYDKDF (reference sequence).

V and J are TRBV10-2 and TRBJ2-7; tentatively, D is TRBD2 (5 bases). Germline V gives CDR1 WSHSY, CDR2 SAAADI. The length of the CDR3 is 15 residues. V was pared by 0 bases and J by 4 bases, with 13 bases between. The CDR3 region has the DNA TGCGCCAGCAGTGAGTCGAGGCTAGCTCGGTACGAGCAGTACTTC. Amino acids: CASSESRLARYEQYF.